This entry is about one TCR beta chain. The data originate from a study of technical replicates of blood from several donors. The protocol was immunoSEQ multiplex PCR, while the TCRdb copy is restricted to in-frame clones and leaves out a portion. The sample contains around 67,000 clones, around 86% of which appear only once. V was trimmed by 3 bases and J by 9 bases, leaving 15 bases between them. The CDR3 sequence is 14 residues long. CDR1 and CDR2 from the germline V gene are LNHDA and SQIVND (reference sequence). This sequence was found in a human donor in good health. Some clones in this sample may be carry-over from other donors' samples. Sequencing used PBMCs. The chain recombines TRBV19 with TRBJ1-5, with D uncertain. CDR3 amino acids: CASSIQVGGGPQHF. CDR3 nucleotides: TGTGCCAGTAGTATCCAGGTGGGAGGTGGGCCCCAGCATTTT.